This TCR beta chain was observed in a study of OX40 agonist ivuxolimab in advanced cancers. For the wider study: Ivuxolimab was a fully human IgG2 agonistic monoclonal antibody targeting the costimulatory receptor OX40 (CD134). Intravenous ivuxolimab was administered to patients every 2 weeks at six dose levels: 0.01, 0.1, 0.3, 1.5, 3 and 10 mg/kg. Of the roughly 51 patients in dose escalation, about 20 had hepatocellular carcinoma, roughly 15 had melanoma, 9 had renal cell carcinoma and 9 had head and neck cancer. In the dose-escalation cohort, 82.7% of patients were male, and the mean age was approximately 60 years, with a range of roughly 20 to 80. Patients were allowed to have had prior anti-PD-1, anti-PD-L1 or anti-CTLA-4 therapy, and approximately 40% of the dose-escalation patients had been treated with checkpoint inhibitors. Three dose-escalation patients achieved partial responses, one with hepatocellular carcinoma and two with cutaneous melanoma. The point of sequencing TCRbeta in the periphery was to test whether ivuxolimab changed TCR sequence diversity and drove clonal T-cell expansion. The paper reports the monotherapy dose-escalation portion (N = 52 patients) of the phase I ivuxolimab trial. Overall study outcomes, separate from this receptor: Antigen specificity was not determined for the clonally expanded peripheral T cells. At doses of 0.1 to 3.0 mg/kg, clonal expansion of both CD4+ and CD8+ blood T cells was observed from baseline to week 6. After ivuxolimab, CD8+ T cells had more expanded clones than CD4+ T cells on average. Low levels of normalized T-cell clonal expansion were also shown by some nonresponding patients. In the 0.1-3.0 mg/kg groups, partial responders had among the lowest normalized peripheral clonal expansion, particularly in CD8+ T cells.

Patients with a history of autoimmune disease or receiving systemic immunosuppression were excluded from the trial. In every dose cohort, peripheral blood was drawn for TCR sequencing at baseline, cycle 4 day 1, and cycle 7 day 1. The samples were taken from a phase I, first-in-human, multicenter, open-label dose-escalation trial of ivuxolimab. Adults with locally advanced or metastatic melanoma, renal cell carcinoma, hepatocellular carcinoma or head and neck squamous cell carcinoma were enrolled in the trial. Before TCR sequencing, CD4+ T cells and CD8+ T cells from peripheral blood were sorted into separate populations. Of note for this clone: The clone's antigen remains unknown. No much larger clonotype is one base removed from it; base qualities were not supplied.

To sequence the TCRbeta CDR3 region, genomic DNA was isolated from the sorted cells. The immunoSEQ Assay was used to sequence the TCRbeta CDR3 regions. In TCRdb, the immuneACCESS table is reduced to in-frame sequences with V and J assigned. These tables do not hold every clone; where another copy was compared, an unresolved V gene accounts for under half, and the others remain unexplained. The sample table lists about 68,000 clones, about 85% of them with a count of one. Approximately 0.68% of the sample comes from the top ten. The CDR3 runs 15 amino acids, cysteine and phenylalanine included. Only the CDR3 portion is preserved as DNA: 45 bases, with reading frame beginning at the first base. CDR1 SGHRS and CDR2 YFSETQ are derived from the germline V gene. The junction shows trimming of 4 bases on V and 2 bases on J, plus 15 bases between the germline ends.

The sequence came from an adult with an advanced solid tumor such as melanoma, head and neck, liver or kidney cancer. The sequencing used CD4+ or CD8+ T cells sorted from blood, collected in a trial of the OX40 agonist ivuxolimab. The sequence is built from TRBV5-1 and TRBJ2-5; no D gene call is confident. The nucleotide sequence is TGCGCCAGCAGCACTAATCCACTTCCGCAAGAGACCCAGTACTTC. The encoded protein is CASSTNPLPQETQYF.